This TCR beta chain appears in the sequencing data of a study of blood T cell repertoires in COVID-19 (dated by TCRdb to about 2020). Context from the whole study: The collaborator samples originated in the United States, Italy and Spain and spanned the acute and convalescent phases of COVID-19. The material from the prospective study consisted of cDNA or gDNA derived from T cells, B-cell-depleted T cells, or PBMCs. Subjects who had been exposed to COVID-19, were actively infected with it, or had recovered from it provided the deeply sampled blood TCRbeta repertoires that made up the dataset. A freely available public database, intended as a resource for researchers studying the immune response to SARS-CoV-2, is where the repertoires were released. Samples were obtained from the ongoing ImmuneRACE study (first 160 participants) and from over 1,000 subjects provided by 6 global collaborators. Nearly every sample came with metadata listing a de-identified subject ID, COVID-19 status, age in years and sex. HLA class I and class II types, where available, came from metadata supplied by the sample provider rather than from assay-based typing.

Study-wide conclusions, independent of this receptor: Clinical and demographic metadata were provided uncurated, with the amount varying by source and participant.

The CDR3 sequence holds 14 residues, the cysteine and phenylalanine included. The entry retains the CDR3 DNA only, 42 bases that are in frame from base 1. The junction carries 10 bases between V and J, which are trimmed by 4 bases and 1 base respectively. The germline V gene (reference sequence) gives CDR1 as LGHDT and CDR2 as YNNKEL. TCRbeta CDR3 regions were amplified from genomic DNA by means of the immunoSEQ Assay, a bias-controlled multiplex PCR. The study's own analysis went as follows. Within the assay, amplification of reference gene primers was used to estimate how many nucleated cells each sample contained. To quantify the absolute abundance of each unique TCRbeta CDR3 rearrangement, sequence reads were collapsed and filtered. For each sample, productive Simpson clonality was calculated by taking the square root of Simpson's diversity index across productive rearrangements. TCRdb holds this immuneACCESS table with in-frame rearrangements only. Some clones are missing; in checked studies, unresolved V genes explain under half, and the rest has no known cause. The V and J calls and clone size were taken over from that table, and D and trimming were inferred from the DNA. The sample data list some 130,000 clones, and about 92% of these were observed just once. The leading ten clones occupy 3.5% to 5% of the sample.

One collaborating source in Seattle enrolled patients while the patients were actively infected and followed the patients over time throughout the course of disease. Whole blood was collected in K2EDTA tubes by collaborating institutions according to the institutions' own protocols. For TCRbeta analysis, collaborator samples were shipped as frozen whole blood, as isolated PBMCs, or as DNA extracted from either sample type. This clone was seen once. Its target antigen remains unknown. Base qualities are not recorded, but no much larger clone differs from it by a single base. The specimen sequenced was peripheral blood. Recombination linked TRBV3-1 (or the pseudogene TRBV3-2) to TRBJ1-1; TRBD1 is a possible D gene, resting on 6 matching bases. The TCR sequence derives from a man in his 60s with COVID-19, enrolled during active disease. The CDR3 protein: CASSPGQQNTEAFF. The bases read TGTGCCAGCAGCCCAGGACAGCAGAACACTGAAGCTTTCTTT.